Below, 26 T cell receptor beta chains from the same sample are listed, as sequenced in a study of T cell repertoires in cytomegalovirus infection. Their target antigens are unknown. TCRdb reprocessed the reads via MiXCR and lists one record per CDR3 protein. The sample has around 300,000 distinct CDR3 sequences, approximately 25% seen once. This material consisted of cultured PBMCs, taken from culture after CMV antigen stimulation. The receptor source for this set is a human donor in good health (CMV status not recorded). Some clones in this sample may be carry-over from other donors' samples.

The rearrangement links TRBV9 to TRBJ2-1; 8 bases match TRBD2. Looked up from germline, CDR1 is SGDLS and CDR2 is YYNGEE. This CDR3 comprises 17 residues. The V segment lost 3 bases and the J segment 0 bases; nucleotides outside the gene matches: 8. CDR3 DNA sequence: TGTGCCAGCAGCGAGAGGACTAGCACTATCTCCTACAATGAGCAGTTCTTC. This sequence encodes CASSERTSTISYNEQFF.

This clonotype showed up many times. This chain uses TRBV11-2 with TRBJ1-1; D might be TRBD1 (6 bases). The CDR3 has 15 residues. Germline lookup yields CDR1 SGHAT and CDR2 FQNNGV. V was pared by 5 bases and J by 6 bases, with 19 bases between. The CDR3 DNA sequence: TGTGCCAGCAGCCCCCGCCCGAATCCAGGGGCTGAAGCTTTCTTT. Its translation is CASSPRPNPGAEAFF.

This clonotype turned up a few times. The rearrangement joins TRBV6-5 to TRBJ2-3; D is undetermined. V was shortened by 4 bases and J by 4 bases, with 15 bases between the two germline ends. CDR3 length: 15 amino acids. CDR1 MNHEY and CDR2 SVGAGI come from the germline V gene. The CDR3 sequence: CASSSSSVGSDTQYF. CDR3 coding DNA: TGTGCCAGCAGTTCCTCTAGTGTGGGGTCAGATACGCAGTATTTT.

The chain recombines TRBV7-2 with TRBJ1-2; 9 nucleotides align to TRBD1. The CDR3 is 13 amino acids. Germline V lookup: CDR1 SGHTA, CDR2 FQGNSA. The V segment lost 5 bases and the J segment 6 bases; nucleotides outside the gene matches: 4. CDR3 in DNA: TGTGCCAGCAGCGAACAGGGGGCGGATGGCTACACCTTC. Protein product: CASSEQGADGYTF.

The table lists this clonotype with many counts. The chain couples TRBV7-9 to TRBJ2-1; D gene unclear. Germline lookup yields CDR1 SEHNR and CDR2 FQNEAQ (reference sequence). V lost 6 bases, J lost 5 bases, and 5 bases lay in between. The CDR3 is 11 amino acids. The CDR3 DNA is TGTGCCAGCAGGTTTAACAATGAGCAGTTCTTC. Translated, it gives CASRFNNEQFF.

In this sample, this clonotype turned up a few times. This chain uses TRBV19 with TRBJ2-1; 8 bases line up with TRBD2. Looked up from germline, CDR1 is LNHDA and CDR2 is SQIVND (reference sequence). The CDR3 is made up of 14 amino acids. The V and J ends lost 5 bases and 8 bases, in that order; junction bases with no gene match: 8. The CDR3 region is CASSLGTSVYEQFF. DNA for the CDR3: TGTGCCAGTAGTCTTGGGACTAGTGTCTATGAGCAGTTCTTC.

This clonotype has a handful of counts. V is TRBV4-3 and J is TRBJ2-7; D is uncertain. Deletions cut 4 bases from V and 4 bases from J, with 17 bases between. The germline CDR1 and CDR2 sequences are LGHNA and YSLEER. This CDR3 has 15 residues. The CDR3 loop is CASSRTGRAEYEQYF. CDR3 nucleotide sequence: TGCGCCAGCAGCCGCACCGGACGGGCCGAGTACGAGCAGTACTTC.

This clonotype appeared a few times. The chain joins TRBV6-2 or TRBV6-3 to TRBJ2-2, with 9 bases fitting TRBD1. The CDR3 runs to 15 residues. V lost 5 bases, J lost 5 bases, and 6 bases stayed unmatched. Germline V gene sequence: CDR1 MNHEY, CDR2 SVGEGT. The chain's CDR3 is CASSLTGGYTGELFF. In nucleotides, the CDR3 is TGTGCCAGCAGTCTGACAGGGGGATATACCGGGGAGCTGTTTTTT.

This clonotype has ten or more counts. The chain has TRBV7-2 and TRBJ2-3; tentatively, D is TRBD1 (5 bases). The CDR3 covers 14 residues. From germline, CDR1 is SGHTA and CDR2 FQGNSA. Trimming removed 2 bases from V and 6 bases from J, with 12 bases in between. The CDR3 region is CASSLYRPGDTQYF. The CDR3 region has the DNA TGTGCCAGCAGCTTATACAGGCCAGGGGATACGCAGTATTTT.

V gene TRBV12-3 or TRBV12-4 combines with J gene TRBJ2-2; 9 nucleotides line up with TRBD2. V lost 4 bases and J lost 6; bases outside the gene matches: 12. The CDR3 extends over 17 amino acids. CDR3 nucleotide sequence: TGTGCCAGCAGTTCCCCGGTCAGTAGCGGGAGTCCCGGGGAGCTGTTTTTT. Residues: CASSSPVSSGSPGELFF.

The chain employs TRBV4-1 and TRBJ1-2; D is undetermined. Germline assignment: CDR1 MGHRA and CDR2 YSYEKL. The CDR3 sequence is 12 residues long. The V end was cut by 0 bases, the J end by 5 bases, with 4 bases between. The CDR3: CASSQETYGYTF. CDR3 DNA sequence: TGCGCCAGCAGCCAAGAGACATATGGCTACACCTTC.

There are a few counts of this clonotype. The V and J genes are TRBV12-3 or TRBV12-4 and TRBJ2-1, with 7 bases fitting TRBD2. With V trimmed by 4 bases and J by 3 bases, 24 bases remained unmatched. The CDR3 spans 21 residues. CDR3 nucleotide sequence: TGTGCCAGCAGTTCGGCCTACCAGCCACCACTAGCGACGAACCTCTACAATGAGCAGTTCTTC. Its translation: CASSSAYQPPLATNLYNEQFF.

This chain connects TRBV18 to TRBJ2-7; the D is unclear. This CDR3 region has 13 residues. The V gene's germline CDR1 is KGHSH and CDR2 LQKENI. Trimming cost V 1 base and J 5 bases, with 9 bases left between them. This CDR3 reads CASSPHPADEQYV. Here the CDR3 DNA reads TGTGCCAGCTCACCACACCCTGCCGACGAGCAGTACGTC.

Here the CDR3 reads CASSLLLTEAFF. The DNA for the CDR3 is TGTGCCAGCAGCTTATTACTGACCGAAGCTTTCTTT. The rearrangement joins TRBV7-2 to TRBJ1-1; D ambiguous. Germline V gene sequence: CDR1 SGHTA, CDR2 FQGNSA. The CDR3 runs 12 residues. Trimming removed 2 bases at V and 8 bases at J, with 9 bases between.

The V and J genes are TRBV12-3 or TRBV12-4 and TRBJ2-7; 9 bases are a match to TRBD1. With V trimmed by 5 bases and J by 4 bases, 15 bases remained unmatched. This CDR3 has 17 residues. The CDR3 DNA follows: TGTGCCAGCAGTCCCCGATCATCGACAGGGGGGACTTACGAGCAGTACTTC. Its protein is CASSPRSSTGGTYEQYF.

Regarding this clonotype: The junction and the germline gene differ at one end; a read error may be behind it. V and J are TRBV14 and TRBJ2-5, with 7 bases identical to TRBD2. Germline loops: CDR1 SGHDN, CDR2 FVKESK. CDR3 length equals 11 residues. The CDR3 DNA reads TGTGCCAGCAGCCAGGGTCTAGCGGTGAACTTC. It codes for CASSQGLAVNF.

The chain joins TRBV4-3 to TRBJ2-3, with 9 nucleotides matching TRBD2. The germline V gene encodes CDR1 LGHNA and CDR2 YSLEER. The CDR3 totals 17 residues. With V trimmed by 0 bases and J by 2 bases, 6 bases remained unmatched. CDR3 nucleotides: TGCGCCAGCAGCCAAGAGCTCCCTAGCGGGGTCACAGATACGCAGTATTTT. It is translated as CASSQELPSGVTDTQYF.

This clonotype was seen at least ten times. This sequence joins TRBV7-8 and TRBJ2-3; 9 bases are shared with TRBD2. In germline, CDR1 is SGHVS, CDR2 FQNEAQ. V was pared by 5 bases and J by 5 bases, with 8 bases of the junction left unmatched. The CDR3 totals 15 residues. CDR3 region: CASSPRREGLDTQYF. The CDR3 DNA reads TGTGCCAGCAGCCCGCGGCGGGAGGGACTAGATACGCAGTATTTT.

This clonotype was recorded a few times. The chain uses TRBV7-8 and TRBJ2-1, with 7 bases that match TRBD1. V lost 5 bases and J lost 2; bases outside the gene matches: 6. Germline V lookup: CDR1 SGHVS, CDR2 FQNEAQ. The CDR3 runs 15 residues. CDR3: CASSLRDSAYNEQFF. The CDR3 DNA reads TGTGCCAGCAGCCTAAGGGACAGTGCCTACAATGAGCAGTTCTTC.

DNA for the CDR3: TGTGCCAGCAGCTTACCGGGAGGAGGTCAGCCCCAGCATTTT. Translated: CASSLPGGGQPQHF. The chain links TRBV7-2 to TRBJ1-5; D is unresolved. The CDR3 consists of 14 residues. Between the trimmed V and J ends, which lost 2 bases and 6 bases, there was a span of 11 bases. Germline V gene lookup returns CDR1 SGHTA and CDR2 FQGNSA.

This clonotype occurred a few times. The chain links TRBV7-9 to TRBJ2-3, with 9 bases that match TRBD1. This CDR3 comprises 18 residues. After removal of 5 bases from V and 3 bases from J, the junction contained 15 bases not matched to a gene. Germline V CDR1 and CDR2: SEHNR, FQNEAQ (reference sequence). CDR3 bases: TGTGCCAGCAGCACCCGCCTAGGGACAGGGAAGAGGACAGATACGCAGTATTTT. Its protein is CASSTRLGTGKRTDTQYF.

The chain employs TRBV6-1 and TRBJ2-3, with no clear D. V was clipped by 5 bases and J by 0 bases, with 15 bases between them. Germline assignment: CDR1 MNHNS and CDR2 SASEGT. The length of the CDR3 is 16 residues. The CDR3 nucleotides are TGTGCCAGCAGTTCGAGGTCCAGCAGCAGCACAGATACGCAGTATTTT. Its translation is CASSSRSSSSTDTQYF.

The V gene is TRBV10-3, the J gene TRBJ2-5; 11 bases agree with TRBD2. Germline CDR1 reads ENHRY; CDR2 reads SYGVKD. V lost 0 bases to trimming and J lost 7 bases; unmatched junction nucleotides: 4. This CDR3 is 15 amino acids long. CDR3 nucleotide sequence: TGTGCCATCAGTGAGTCGACTAGCGGGATAGGGACCCAGTACTTC. This sequence encodes CAISESTSGIGTQYF.

The V and J genes are TRBV7-9 and TRBJ1-6, with TRBD1 matching 8 bases. Germline-derived CDR1 and CDR2 are SEHNR and FQNEAQ (reference sequence). This CDR3 is built from 14 residues. After removal of 4 bases from V and 13 bases from J, the junction contained 9 bases not matched to a gene. The CDR3 DNA reads TGTGCCAGCAGCTCGCAGGGGGCAGGTCTCCCCCTCCACTTT. As protein: CASSSQGAGLPLHF.

The rearrangement joins TRBV5-6 to TRBJ1-2; unclear D gene. Germline V lookup: CDR1 SGHDT, CDR2 YYEEEE. This CDR3 is 13 amino acids long. V lost 2 bases and J 6 bases, leaving 11 bases between the germline ends. CDR3 loop: CASSFGRTNGYTF. The CDR3 nucleotides are TGTGCCAGCAGCTTCGGCAGGACGAATGGCTACACCTTC. Drawing the rest from reference TRBV5-6 and TRBJ1-2, the complete variable domain is DAGVTQSPTHLIKTRGQQVTLRCSPKSGHDTVSWYQQALGQGPQFIFQYYEEEERQRGNFPDRFSGHQFPNYSSELNVNALLLGDSALYLCASSFGRTNGYTFGSGTRLTVV.

V usage is TRBV19 and J usage is TRBJ2-4, with TRBD1 as a possible D gene (6 bases). Per germline, CDR1 LNHDA and CDR2 SQIVND (reference sequence). This CDR3 comprises 19 residues. V lost 0 bases, J lost 3 bases, and 21 bases lay in between. CDR3 in DNA: TGTGCCAGTAGTATAGAGGGGGCAACCCACCGTGGGTACAAAAACATTCAGTACTTC. This gives the protein CASSIEGATHRGYKNIQYF.